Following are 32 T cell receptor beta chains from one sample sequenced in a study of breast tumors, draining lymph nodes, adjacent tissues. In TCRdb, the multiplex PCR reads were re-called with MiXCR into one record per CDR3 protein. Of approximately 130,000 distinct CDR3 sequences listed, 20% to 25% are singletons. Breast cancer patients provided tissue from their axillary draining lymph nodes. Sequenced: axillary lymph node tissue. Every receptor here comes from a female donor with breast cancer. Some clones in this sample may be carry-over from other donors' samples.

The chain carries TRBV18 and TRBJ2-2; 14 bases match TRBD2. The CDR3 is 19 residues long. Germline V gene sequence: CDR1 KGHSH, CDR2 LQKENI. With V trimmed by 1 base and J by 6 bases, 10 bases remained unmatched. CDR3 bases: TGTGCCAGCTCACCACGGGGGACTAGCGGGAGTTCGTCCTCCGGGGAGCTGTTTTTT. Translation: CASSPRGTSGSSSSGELFF.

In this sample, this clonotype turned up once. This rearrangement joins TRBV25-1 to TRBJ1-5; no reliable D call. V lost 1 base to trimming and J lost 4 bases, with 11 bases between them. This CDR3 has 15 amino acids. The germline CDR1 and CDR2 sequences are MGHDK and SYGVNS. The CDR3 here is CASSESGTANQPQHF. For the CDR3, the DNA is TGTGCCAGCAGTGAATCGGGCACAGCAAATCAGCCCCAGCATTTT.

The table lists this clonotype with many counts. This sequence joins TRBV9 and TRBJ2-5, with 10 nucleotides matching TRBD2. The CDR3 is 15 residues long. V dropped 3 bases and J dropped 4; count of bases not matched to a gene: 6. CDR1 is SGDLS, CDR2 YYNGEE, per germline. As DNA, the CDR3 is TGTGCCAGCAGCGCTAGCGGGAGTAATGTAGAGACCCAGTACTTC. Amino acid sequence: CASSASGSNVETQYF.

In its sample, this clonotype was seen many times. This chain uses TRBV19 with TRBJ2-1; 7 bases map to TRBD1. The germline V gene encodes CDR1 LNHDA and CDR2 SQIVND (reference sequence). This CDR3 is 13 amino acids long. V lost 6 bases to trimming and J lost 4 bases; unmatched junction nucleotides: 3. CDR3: CASRPGQYNEQFF. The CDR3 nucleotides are TGTGCCAGTAGGCCGGGACAGTACAATGAGCAGTTCTTC.

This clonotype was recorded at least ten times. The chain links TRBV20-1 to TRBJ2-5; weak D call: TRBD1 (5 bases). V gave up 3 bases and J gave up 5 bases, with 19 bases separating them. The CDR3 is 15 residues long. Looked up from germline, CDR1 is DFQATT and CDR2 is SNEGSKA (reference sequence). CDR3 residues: CSASAPGNIYETQYF. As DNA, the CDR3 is TGCAGTGCTAGTGCCCCAGGGAACATTTACGAGACCCAGTACTTC.

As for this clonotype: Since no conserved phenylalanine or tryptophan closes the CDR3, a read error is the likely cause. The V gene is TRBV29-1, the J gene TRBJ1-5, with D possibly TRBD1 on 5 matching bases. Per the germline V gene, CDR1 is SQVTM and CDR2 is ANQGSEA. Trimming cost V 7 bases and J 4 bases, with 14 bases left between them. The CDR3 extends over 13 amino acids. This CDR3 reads CSARDGGNQPQHL. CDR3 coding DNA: TGCAGCGCCCGGGACGGAGGAAATCAGCCCCAGCATCTT.

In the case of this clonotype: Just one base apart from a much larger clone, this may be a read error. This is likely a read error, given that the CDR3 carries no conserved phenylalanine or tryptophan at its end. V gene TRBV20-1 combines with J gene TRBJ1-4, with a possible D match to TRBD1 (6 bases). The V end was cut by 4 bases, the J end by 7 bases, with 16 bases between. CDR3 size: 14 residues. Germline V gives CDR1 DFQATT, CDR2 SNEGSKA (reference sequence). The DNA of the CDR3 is TGCAGTGCTAATGTGGACAGCCGGGGTGAAAAACTGTTTTCT. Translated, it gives CSANVDSRGEKLFS.

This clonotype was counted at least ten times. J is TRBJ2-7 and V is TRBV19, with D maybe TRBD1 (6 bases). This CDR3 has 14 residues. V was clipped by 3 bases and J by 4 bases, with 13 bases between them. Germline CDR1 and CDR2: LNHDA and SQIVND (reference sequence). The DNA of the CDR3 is TGTGCCAGTAGTATTATGGACAGAATGTACGAGCAGTACTTC. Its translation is CASSIMDRMYEQYF.

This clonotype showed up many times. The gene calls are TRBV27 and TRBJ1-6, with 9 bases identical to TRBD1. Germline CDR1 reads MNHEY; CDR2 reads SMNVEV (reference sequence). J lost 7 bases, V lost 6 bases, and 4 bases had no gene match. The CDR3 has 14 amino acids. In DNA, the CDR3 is TGTGCCAGCAGGACCGGGACAGGGAATTCACCCCTCCACTTT. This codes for CASRTGTGNSPLHF.

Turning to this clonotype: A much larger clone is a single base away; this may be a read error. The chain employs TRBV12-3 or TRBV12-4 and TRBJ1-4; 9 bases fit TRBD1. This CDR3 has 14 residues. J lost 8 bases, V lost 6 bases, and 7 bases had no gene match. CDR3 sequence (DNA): TGTGCCAGCAGCCGACAGGGGGGAAGGGAAAAACTGTTTTTT. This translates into CASSRQGGREKLFF.

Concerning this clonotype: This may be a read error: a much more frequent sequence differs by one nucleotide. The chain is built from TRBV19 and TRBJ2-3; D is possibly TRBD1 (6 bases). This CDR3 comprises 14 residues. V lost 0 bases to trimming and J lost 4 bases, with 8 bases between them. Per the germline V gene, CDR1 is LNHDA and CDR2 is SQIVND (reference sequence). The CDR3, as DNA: TGTGCCAGTAGTATAGATTCAGGGGCAGATACGCAGTATTTT. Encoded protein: CASSIDSGADTQYF.

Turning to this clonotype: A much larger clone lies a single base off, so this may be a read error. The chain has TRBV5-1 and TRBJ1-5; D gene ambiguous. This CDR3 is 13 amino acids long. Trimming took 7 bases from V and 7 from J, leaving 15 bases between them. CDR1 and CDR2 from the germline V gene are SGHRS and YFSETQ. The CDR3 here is CASGPEGGQPQHF. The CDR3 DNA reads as TGCGCCAGCGGCCCGGAGGGAGGACAGCCCCAGCATTTT.

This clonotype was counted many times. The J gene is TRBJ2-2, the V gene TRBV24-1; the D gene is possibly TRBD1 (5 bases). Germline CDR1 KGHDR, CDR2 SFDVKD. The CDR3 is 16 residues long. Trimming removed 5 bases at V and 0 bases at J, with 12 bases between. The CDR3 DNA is TGTGCCACCAGTGCCCCCTCGACAGCGAACACCGGGGAGCTGTTTTTT. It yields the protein CATSAPSTANTGELFF.

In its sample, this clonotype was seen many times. For the CDR3, the DNA is TGTGCCAGCAGCCAACTACAGGGCTCTAACTATGGCTACACCTTC. This codes for CASSQLQGSNYGYTF. The V gene is TRBV4-2, the J gene TRBJ1-2, with D maybe TRBD1 (6 bases). V lost 2 bases and J 0 bases, leaving 10 bases between the germline ends. The germline gives CDR1 LGHNA, CDR2 YNFKEQ. The CDR3 length is 15 residues.

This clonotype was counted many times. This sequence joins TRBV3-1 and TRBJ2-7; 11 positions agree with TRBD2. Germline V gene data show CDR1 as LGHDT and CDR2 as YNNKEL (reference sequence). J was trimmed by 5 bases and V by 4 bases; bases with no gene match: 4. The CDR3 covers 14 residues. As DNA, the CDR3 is TGTGCCAGCAGCCGATTGACTAGCGGGAACGAGCAGTACTTC. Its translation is CASSRLTSGNEQYF.

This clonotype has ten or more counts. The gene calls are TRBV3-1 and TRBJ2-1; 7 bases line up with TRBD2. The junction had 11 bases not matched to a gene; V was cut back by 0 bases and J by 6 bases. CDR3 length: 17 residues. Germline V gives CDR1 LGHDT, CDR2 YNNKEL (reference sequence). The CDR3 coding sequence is TGTGCCAGCAGCCAAGACGGGGCGGGACTACTTTCCAATGAGCAGTTCTTC. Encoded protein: CASSQDGAGLLSNEQFF.

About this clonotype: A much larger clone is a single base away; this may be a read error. CDR3 loop: CASSLEVRGGTQYF. CDR3 in DNA: TGCGCCAGCAGCTTGGAGGTGCGGGGGGGGACCCAGTACTTC. The chain has TRBV5-1 and TRBJ2-5; TRBD2 matches 9 bases. CDR1 and CDR2 from the germline V gene are SGHRS and YFSETQ. V lost 0 bases, J lost 7 bases, and 4 bases stayed unmatched. The CDR3 covers 14 residues.

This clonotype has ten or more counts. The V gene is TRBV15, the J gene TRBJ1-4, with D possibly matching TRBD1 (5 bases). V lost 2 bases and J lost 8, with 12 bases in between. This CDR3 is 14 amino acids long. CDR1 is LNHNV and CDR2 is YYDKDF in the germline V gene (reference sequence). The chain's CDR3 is CATSRQGQAEKLFF. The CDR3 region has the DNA TGTGCCACCAGCAGACAGGGTCAAGCGGAAAAACTGTTTTTT.

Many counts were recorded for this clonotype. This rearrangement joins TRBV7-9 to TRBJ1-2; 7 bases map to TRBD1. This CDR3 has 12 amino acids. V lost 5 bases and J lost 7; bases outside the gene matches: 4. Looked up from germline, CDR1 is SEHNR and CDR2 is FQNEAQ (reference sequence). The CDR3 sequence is CASSADRAGYTF. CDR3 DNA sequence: TGTGCCAGCAGCGCCGACAGGGCTGGCTACACCTTC.

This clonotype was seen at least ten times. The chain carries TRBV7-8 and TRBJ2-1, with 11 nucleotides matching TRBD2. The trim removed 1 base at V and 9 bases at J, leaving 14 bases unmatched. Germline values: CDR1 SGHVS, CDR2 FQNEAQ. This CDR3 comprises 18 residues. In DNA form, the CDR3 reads TGTGCCAGCAGCTTAGAAGCCGGGACTAGCGGACTTTACGGTGAGCAGTTCTTC. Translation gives CASSLEAGTSGLYGEQFF.

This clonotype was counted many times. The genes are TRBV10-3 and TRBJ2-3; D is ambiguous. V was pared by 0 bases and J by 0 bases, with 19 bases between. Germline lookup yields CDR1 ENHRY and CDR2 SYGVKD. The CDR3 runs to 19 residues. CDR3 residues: CAISESRAQAPLSTDTQYF. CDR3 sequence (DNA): TGTGCCATCAGTGAGTCGCGCGCGCAAGCGCCGCTGAGCACAGATACGCAGTATTTT.

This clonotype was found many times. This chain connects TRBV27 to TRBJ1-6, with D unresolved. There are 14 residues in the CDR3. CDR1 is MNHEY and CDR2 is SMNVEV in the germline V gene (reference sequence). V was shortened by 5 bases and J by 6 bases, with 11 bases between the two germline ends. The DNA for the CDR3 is TGTGCCAGCAGTATCTCCGGGATTAATTCACCCCTCCACTTT. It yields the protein CASSISGINSPLHF.

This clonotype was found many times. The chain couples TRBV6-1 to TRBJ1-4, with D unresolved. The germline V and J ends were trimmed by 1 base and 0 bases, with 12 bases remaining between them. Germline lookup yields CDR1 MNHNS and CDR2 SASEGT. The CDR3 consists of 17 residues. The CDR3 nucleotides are TGTGCCAGCAGTGAAGTTCACTCTGCTCCAACTAATGAAAAACTGTTTTTT. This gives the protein CASSEVHSAPTNEKLFF.

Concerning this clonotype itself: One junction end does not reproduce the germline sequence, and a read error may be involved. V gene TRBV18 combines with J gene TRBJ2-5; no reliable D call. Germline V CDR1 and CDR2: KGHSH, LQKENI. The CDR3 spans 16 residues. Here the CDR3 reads CASSPIHGSPQGTQYF. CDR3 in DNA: TGTGCCAGCTCACCAATCCACGGCAGTCCTCAAGGGACCCAGTACTTC.

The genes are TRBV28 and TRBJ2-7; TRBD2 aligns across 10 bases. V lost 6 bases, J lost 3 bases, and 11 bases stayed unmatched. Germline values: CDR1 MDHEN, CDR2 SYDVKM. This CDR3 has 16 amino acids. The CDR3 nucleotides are TGTGCCAGCAGCCTACTCTTAGCGGGAGGAGACTACGAGCAGTACTTC. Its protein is CASSLLLAGGDYEQYF.

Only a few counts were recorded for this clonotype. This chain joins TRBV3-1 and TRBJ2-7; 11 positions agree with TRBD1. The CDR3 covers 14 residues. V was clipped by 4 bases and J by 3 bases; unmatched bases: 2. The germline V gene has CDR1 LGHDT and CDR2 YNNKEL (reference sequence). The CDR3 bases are TGTGCCAGCAGCCGTGGGACAGGGGGCTACGAGCAGTACTTC. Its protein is CASSRGTGGYEQYF.

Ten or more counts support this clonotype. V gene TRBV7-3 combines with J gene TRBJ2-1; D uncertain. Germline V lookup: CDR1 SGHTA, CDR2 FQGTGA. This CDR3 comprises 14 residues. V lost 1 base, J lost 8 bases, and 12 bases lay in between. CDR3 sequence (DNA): TGTGCCAGCAGCTTAATGGCAGGTGGGGATGAGCAGTTCTTC. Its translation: CASSLMAGGDEQFF.

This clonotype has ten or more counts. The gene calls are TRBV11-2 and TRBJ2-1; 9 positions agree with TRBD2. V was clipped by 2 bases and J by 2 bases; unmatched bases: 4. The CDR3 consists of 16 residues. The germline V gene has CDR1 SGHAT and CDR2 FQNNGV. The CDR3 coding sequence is TGTGCCAGCAGCTTATCTAGCGGGATACCCTACAATGAGCAGTTCTTC. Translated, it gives CASSLSSGIPYNEQFF.

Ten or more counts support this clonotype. CDR3 loop: CASSLGATGSGNTIYF. The CDR3 DNA reads as TGCGCCAGCAGCCTAGGGGCAACAGGGTCTGGAAACACCATATATTTT. V usage is TRBV5-1 and J usage is TRBJ1-3, with D maybe TRBD1 (6 bases). This CDR3 region has 16 residues. CDR1 is SGHRS, CDR2 YFSETQ, per germline. Trimming cost V 4 bases and J 1 base, with 15 bases left between them.

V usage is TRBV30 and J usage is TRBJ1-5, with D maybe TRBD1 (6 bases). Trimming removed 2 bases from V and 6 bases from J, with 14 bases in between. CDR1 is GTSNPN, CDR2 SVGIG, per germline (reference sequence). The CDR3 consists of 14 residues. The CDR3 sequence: CAWSSGQPSQPQHF. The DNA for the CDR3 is TGTGCCTGGAGTTCTGGACAGCCTAGTCAGCCCCAGCATTTT. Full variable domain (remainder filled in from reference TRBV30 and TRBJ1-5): SQTIHQWPATLVQPVGSPLSLECTVEGTSNPNLYWYRQAAGRGLQLLFYSVGIGQISSEVPQNLSASRPQDRQFILSSKKLLLSDSGFYLCAWSSGQPSQPQHFGDGTRLSIL.

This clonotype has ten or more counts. Here the CDR3 reads CASSQTGTSGTEQYF. Here the CDR3 DNA reads TGCGCCAGCAGCCAAACCGGGACTAGCGGGACCGAGCAGTACTTC. This chain joins TRBV4-1 and TRBJ2-7, with 13 positions matching TRBD2. The germline gives CDR1 MGHRA, CDR2 YSYEKL. This CDR3 is 15 amino acids long. The trim removed 2 bases at V and 6 bases at J, leaving 4 bases unmatched.

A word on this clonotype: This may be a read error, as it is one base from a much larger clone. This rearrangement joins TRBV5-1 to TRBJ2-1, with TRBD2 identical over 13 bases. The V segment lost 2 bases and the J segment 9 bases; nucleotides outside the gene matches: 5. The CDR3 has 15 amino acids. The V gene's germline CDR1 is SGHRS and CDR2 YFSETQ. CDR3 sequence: CASSLRLAGGSEQFF. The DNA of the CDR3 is TGCGCCAGCAGCTTACGACTAGCGGGAGGAAGTGAGCAGTTCTTC. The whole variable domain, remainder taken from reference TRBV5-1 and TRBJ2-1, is KAGVTQTPRYLIKTRGQQVTLSCSPISGHRSVSWYQQTPGQGLQFLFEYFSETQRNKGNFPGRFSGRQFSNSRSEMNVSTLELGDSALYLCASSLRLAGGSEQFFGPGTRLTVL.